This passage covers 13 T cell receptor beta chains from one sample sequenced in a study of blood T cell repertoires in COVID-19. Data came from immunoSEQ multiplex PCR; TCRdb stores just in-frame clones and leaves some out. The table lists about 190,000 clones, roughly 80% of them singletons. The sequenced sample was PBMCs or T cells enriched from blood (not recorded which). The receptors come from a woman in her twenties or thirties who had recovered from COVID-19.

This chain uses TRBV9 with TRBJ2-3; 12 bases line up with TRBD2. Germline CDR1 is SGDLS and CDR2 is YYNGEE. J was trimmed by 4 bases and V by 4 bases; bases with no gene match: 10. CDR3 length: 17 residues. The CDR3 nucleotides are TGTGCCAGCAGCACAAAACTAGCGGGGGGCCGCGCAGATACGCAGTATTTT. It encodes CASSTKLAGGRADTQYF.

V is TRBV3-1 (or the pseudogene TRBV3-2) and J is TRBJ1-2; a possible D gene is TRBD1 (6 bases). CDR3 length: 13 amino acids. The ends were cut back, 4 bases at V and 3 bases at J, with 9 bases in the middle. CDR1 is LGHDT and CDR2 is YNNKEL in the germline V gene (reference sequence). CDR3 coding DNA: TGTGCCAGCAGCCCACAGGGTTACTATGGCTACACCTTC. Protein: CASSPQGYYGYTF.

CDR3 bases: TGTGCCAGCAGCCCGCTAGACTTAAGGGGCCAAGAGACCCAGTACTTC. It is translated as CASSPLDLRGQETQYF. The V and J genes are TRBV5-5 and TRBJ2-5, with D possibly matching TRBD1 (5 bases). The CDR3 extends over 16 amino acids. Germline V gene sequence: CDR1 SGHKS, CDR2 YYEKEE (reference sequence). V was cut by 4 bases and J by 1 base, with 17 bases left in between.

The V and J genes are TRBV7-3 and TRBJ2-1, with 12 bases that match TRBD2. V trimming: 2 bases; J trimming: 10 bases; junction bases outside the gene matches: 12. Germline-derived CDR1 and CDR2 are SGHTA and FQGTGA. The CDR3 loop spans 17 amino acids. The CDR3 reads CASSLGWASGRAGEQFF. The CDR3 DNA follows: TGTGCCAGCAGCTTAGGATGGGCTAGCGGGAGGGCAGGGGAGCAGTTCTTC.

The V call is TRBV10-3, the J call TRBJ2-6, with TRBD1 as a possible D gene (9 bases). V was clipped by 4 bases and J by 4 bases, with 20 bases between them. The CDR3 length is 18 residues. The germline V gene has CDR1 ENHRY and CDR2 SYGVKD. CDR3 sequence: CAISGGGTGNSGANVLTF. The CDR3 nucleotides read TGTGCCATCAGTGGCGGGGGGACAGGGAACTCCGGGGCCAACGTCCTGACTTTC.

The V gene is TRBV2, the J gene TRBJ2-5; possibly TRBD2 for D (6 bases). Germline CDR1 reads SNHLY; CDR2 reads FYNNEI. Trimming removed 6 bases at V and 2 bases at J, with 16 bases between. This CDR3 region has 15 residues. CDR3 protein: CASSGGKSTQETQYF. As DNA, the CDR3 is TGTGCCAGCAGCGGCGGGAAGTCTACACAAGAGACCCAGTACTTC. The complete variable domain, with remaining parts taken from reference TRBV2 and TRBJ2-5, reads EPEVTQTPSHQVTQMGQEVILRCVPISNHLYFYWYRQILGQKVEFLVSFYNNEISEKSEIFDDQFSVERPDGSNFTLKIRSTKLEDSAMYFCASSGGKSTQETQYFGPGTRLLVL.

The chain recombines TRBV10-3 with TRBJ2-5, with 8 positions matching TRBD2. The CDR3 has 16 amino acids. Losses at the gene ends were 2 bases for V and 5 bases for J; bases not matched to a gene: 10. The germline CDR1 and CDR2 sequences are ENHRY and SYGVKD. The CDR3 here is CAISEPLREVPETQYF. CDR3 DNA: TGTGCCATCAGTGAGCCCCTGCGGGAGGTCCCGGAGACCCAGTACTTC.

The chain recombines TRBV10-1 with TRBJ2-1; D is possibly TRBD2 (6 bases). Germline V gene lookup returns CDR1 WNHNN and CDR2 SYGVQD (reference sequence). With 0 bases removed from V and 6 bases from J, the gap between germline ends came to 12 bases. CDR3 size: 15 residues. The CDR3 coding sequence is TGCGCCAGCAGTGAGTCGCTTTTGACTAGCAATGAGCAGTTCTTC. This sequence encodes CASSESLLTSNEQFF.

The rearrangement links TRBV27 to TRBJ1-6; D may be TRBD1 (6 bases). CDR3 length: 15 amino acids. Germline V gene sequence: CDR1 MNHEY, CDR2 SMNVEV (reference sequence). V lost 7 bases, J lost 6 bases, and 16 bases lay in between. The chain's CDR3 is CASNPLTGLNSPLHF. For the CDR3, the DNA is TGTGCCAGCAACCCACTGACAGGCCTTAATTCACCCCTCCACTTT.

This CDR3 is CASGTSGRYEQYF. CDR3 bases: TGTGCCAGCGGTACTAGCGGGAGATACGAGCAGTACTTC. The chain links TRBV2 to TRBJ2-7; 11 positions match TRBD2. There are 13 residues in the CDR3. V gave up 8 bases and J gave up 4 bases; unmatched junction bases: 4. Looked up from germline, CDR1 is SNHLY and CDR2 is FYNNEI.

V usage is TRBV7-8 and J usage is TRBJ2-2; weak D call: TRBD1 (5 bases). This CDR3 has 18 residues. CDR1 and CDR2 (germline): SGHVS, FQNEAQ. With 3 bases removed from V and 0 bases from J, the gap between germline ends came to 17 bases. CDR3 DNA: TGTGCCAGCAGCTTTTGGGGATCAGGACAAACGAACACCGGGGAGCTGTTTTTT. Residues: CASSFWGSGQTNTGELFF.

The chain carries TRBV15 and TRBJ2-3; 7 bases agree with TRBD2. After removal of 0 bases from V and 5 bases from J, the junction contained 11 bases not matched to a gene. Per the germline V gene, CDR1 is LNHNV and CDR2 is YYDKDF (reference sequence). The CDR3 has 17 amino acids. The CDR3 DNA follows: TGTGCCACCAGCAGAGATTGGCGGACTAGTGGCGAAGATACGCAGTATTTT. Protein product: CATSRDWRTSGEDTQYF.

The chain carries TRBV7-9 and TRBJ1-3; 9 bases agree with TRBD1. J gave up 0 bases and V 5 bases, and 5 bases lay outside the gene matches. CDR3 size: 16 residues. CDR1 is SEHNR and CDR2 is FQNEAQ in the germline V gene (reference sequence). CDR3 nucleotides: TGTGCCAGCAGCGGCCGGACAGGGGCCTCTGGAAACACCATATATTTT. This gives the protein CASSGRTGASGNTIYF.